This T cell receptor (beta chain) was captured in a study of vaccination and CD4 T cells after COVID-19. Sequencing of the DNA from cultured CD4+ T cells was carried out with the Oncomine TCR Beta short-read assay. TCRdb used MiXCR to reprocess the PCR reads, holding one entry per CDR3 protein. The sample has roughly 15,000 distinct CDR3 sequences; approximately 50% are singletons. Germline V lookup: CDR1 DFQATT, CDR2 SNEGSKA (reference sequence). CDR3 length: 14 residues. Trimming took off 5 bases at V and 2 bases at J, with 14 bases between the two ends. As regards this clonotype: Its antigen is unidentified.

As for time point: late sampling 161 to 241 days after vaccination in three convalescent patients. Sample treatment: approximately 9-day PBMC culture with coronavirus spike peptide pools or control peptides (ViraFEST assay). Peptide pool stimulation in ViraFEST expanded antigen-specific T cells, whose TCRs were then sequenced. The sample was CD4+ T cells from blood, cultured in vitro, taken about 7 months after SARS-CoV-2 vaccination. The origin of this receptor is a human donor who had recovered from COVID-19. V and J are TRBV20-1 and TRBJ2-3, with a tentative D call TRBD2 (6 bases). This chain's CDR3 is CSAPRLGPTDTQYF. CDR3 bases: TGCAGTGCTCCAAGACTAGGTCCCACAGATACGCAGTATTTT.